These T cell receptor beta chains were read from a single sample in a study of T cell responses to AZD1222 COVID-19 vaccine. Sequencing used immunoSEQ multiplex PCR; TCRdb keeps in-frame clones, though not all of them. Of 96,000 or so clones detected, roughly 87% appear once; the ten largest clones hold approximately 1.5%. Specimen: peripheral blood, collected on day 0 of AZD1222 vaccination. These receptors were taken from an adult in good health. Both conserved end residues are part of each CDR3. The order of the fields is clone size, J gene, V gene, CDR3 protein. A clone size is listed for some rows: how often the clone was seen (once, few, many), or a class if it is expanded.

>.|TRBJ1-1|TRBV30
CAWSPLMNTEAFF
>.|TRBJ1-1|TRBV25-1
CASSESTEYTEAFF
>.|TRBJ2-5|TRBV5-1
CASSLKDAETQYF
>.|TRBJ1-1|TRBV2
CASTSEGNTEAFF
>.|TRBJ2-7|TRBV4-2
CASSQAPGQSYEQYF
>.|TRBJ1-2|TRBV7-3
CASSLMTGAGYTF
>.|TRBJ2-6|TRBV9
CASSSLRQYAGANVLTF
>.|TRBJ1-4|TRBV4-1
CASSQDIQGANEKLFF
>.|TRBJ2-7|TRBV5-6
CASSLNYEQYF
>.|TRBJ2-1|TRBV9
CASSVALAGASSYNEQFF
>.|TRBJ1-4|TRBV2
CASKASREGEKLFF
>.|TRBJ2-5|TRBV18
CASSPGRNQETQYF
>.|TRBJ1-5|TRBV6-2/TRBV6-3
CASSYHTWGSDQPQHF
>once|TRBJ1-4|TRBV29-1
CSVAYQEGKLFF
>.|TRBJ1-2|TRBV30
CASIENGYTF
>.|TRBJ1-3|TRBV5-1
CASSLSGQAENTIYF
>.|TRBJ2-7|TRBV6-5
CASSLQSSYEQYF
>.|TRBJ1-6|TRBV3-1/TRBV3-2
CASSPREIGYNSPLHF
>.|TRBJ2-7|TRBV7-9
CASSLAAGSEQYF
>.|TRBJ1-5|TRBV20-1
CSASRGPTSNQPQHF
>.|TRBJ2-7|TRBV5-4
CASSRKGLQTYEQYF
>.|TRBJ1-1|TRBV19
CASSAGHINTEAFF
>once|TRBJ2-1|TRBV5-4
CASSSDLTGMDEQFF
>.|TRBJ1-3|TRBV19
CASTVWGSDGNTIYF
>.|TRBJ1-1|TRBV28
CASSSPTGGNTEAFF
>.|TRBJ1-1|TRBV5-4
CASSKKGPNTEAFF
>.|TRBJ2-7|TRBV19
CASSWDRDTYEQYF
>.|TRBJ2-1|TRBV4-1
CASSQYDRGGRNEQFF
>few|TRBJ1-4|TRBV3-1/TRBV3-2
CASSREGATNEKLFF
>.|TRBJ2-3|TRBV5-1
CASSDRQGTDTQYF
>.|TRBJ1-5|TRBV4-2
CASSQDGKGGAGSQPQHF
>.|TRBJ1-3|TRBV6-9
CASSLTDSGNTIYF
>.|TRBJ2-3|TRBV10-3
CAIKPGQGSDTQYF
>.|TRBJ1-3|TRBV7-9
CASSPPGDSSGNTIYF
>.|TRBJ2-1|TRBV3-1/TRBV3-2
CASSQVIAGGQQFF
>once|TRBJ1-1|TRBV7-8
CASSLAGGVEAFF
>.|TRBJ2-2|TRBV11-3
CASSLESWAGETGELFF
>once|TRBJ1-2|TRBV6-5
CASYPIAGRSEGYTF
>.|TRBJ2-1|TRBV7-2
CASSPPGGRDEQFF
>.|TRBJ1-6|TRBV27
CASSFNGADSPLHF
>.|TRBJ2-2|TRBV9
CASSPGGANTGELFF
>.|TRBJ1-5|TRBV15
CATSRDYSNQPQHF
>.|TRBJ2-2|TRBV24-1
CALTGPGQNTGELFF
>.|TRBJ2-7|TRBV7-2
CASSPDRGRGEQYF
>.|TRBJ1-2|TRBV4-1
CASSQDLGSYYGYTF
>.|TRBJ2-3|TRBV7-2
CASSLAAIARDTQYF
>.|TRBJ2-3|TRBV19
CASSIDSDPSVDTQYF
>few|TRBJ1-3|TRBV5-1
CASSLAGKVSGNTIYF
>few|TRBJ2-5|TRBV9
CASSVGTGRETQYF
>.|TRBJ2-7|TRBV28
CASSFGPYREQYF
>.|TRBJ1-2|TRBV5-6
CASSPNPGQGPRGGYTF
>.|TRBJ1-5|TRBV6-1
CASSEADHLPNQPQHF
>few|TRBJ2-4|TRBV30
CAWLEGGTKNIQYF
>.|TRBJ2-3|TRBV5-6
CASSLVGGSTDTQYF
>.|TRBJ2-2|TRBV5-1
CASSLETTPYTGELFF
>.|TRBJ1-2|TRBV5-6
CASSLGGSHYGYTF
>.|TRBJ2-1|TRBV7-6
CASSPGPPSSYNEQFF
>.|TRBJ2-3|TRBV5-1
CASSSGLGLSDTQYF